One and the same sample provided the 2 T cell receptor beta chains below, sequenced in a study of T cells in tuberculosis. Here immunoSEQ multiplex PCR was the method, and the copy in TCRdb shows in-frame clones only, minus some. The data show roughly 34,000 clones, with roughly 95% seen just once and roughly 2.5% held by the top ten. Sample: PBMCs. The receptors stem from a donor between 10 and 35 years old with latent tuberculosis or without tuberculosis infection.

The rearrangement uses TRBV9 and TRBJ1-1, with 8 bases identical to TRBD1. Germline CDR1 reads SGDLS; CDR2 reads YYNGEE. V dropped 1 base and J dropped 5; count of bases not matched to a gene: 7. This CDR3 comprises 15 residues. The CDR3 nucleotides are TGTGCCAGCAGCGTATTAACAGGGGGATATACTGAAGCTTTCTTT. Translation gives CASSVLTGGYTEAFF.

The chain joins TRBV2 to TRBJ2-7; the match to TRBD2 covers 8 bases. Germline values: CDR1 SNHLY, CDR2 FYNNEI. The CDR3 contains 13 residues. The trim removed 7 bases at V and 4 bases at J, leaving 6 bases unmatched. The CDR3, as DNA: TGTGCCAGCAAACGGGGCGGGAGGTACGAGCAGTACTTC. Translated: CASKRGGRYEQYF.